This T cell receptor (beta chain) appears in the sequencing data of a study of T cells after yellow fever vaccination. Many counts were recorded for this clonotype. V lost 6 bases and J lost 1, with 17 bases in between. Germline V CDR1 and CDR2: DFQATT, SNEGSKA (reference sequence). The CDR3 is 15 residues long. MiXCR, applied by TCRdb to the 5' RACE reads, yields one record per CDR3 protein. The data show 90,000 to 150,000 distinct CDR3 sequences, around 6.7% seen once. Sequenced here: CD4+ T cells sorted from PBMCs, sampled roughly seven weeks after the first yellow fever vaccination. This receptor was identified in a man between 18 and 35 years old who received the YFV17D yellow fever vaccine. V and J are TRBV20-1 and TRBJ2-3; D is possibly TRBD2 (6 bases). The CDR3, as DNA: TGCAGTGCAGCGCAAAGCGGGTCCGGCACAGATACGCAGTATTTT. Protein product: CSAAQSGSGTDTQYF.